What follows is one T cell receptor beta chain and its context. Its antigen is unknown. No much larger clone exists at a distance of one base, and base qualities are not known. The data were taken from a study of blood T cell repertoires in COVID-19 (dated by TCRdb to 2020 to 2021). At the level of the whole study: For ImmuneRACE Cohort 3, a participant was defined as recovered based on two consecutive negative NP/OP PCR tests, clearance by a healthcare professional, or resolution of symptoms. The dataset comprised deeply sampled blood TCRbeta repertoires from subjects exposed to, actively infected with, or recovered from COVID-19. Samples from collaborators originated in the United States, Italy and Spain and spanned both the acute and convalescent phases of COVID-19. HLA class I and class II types, where available, came from metadata supplied by the sample provider rather than from assay-based typing. Sample metadata almost always included a de-identified subject ID, COVID-19 status, age in years and sex. Samples came from the ongoing ImmuneRACE study (first 160 participants) plus 1,254 subjects from 6 global collaborators. The repertoires were made available in a free public database intended to serve as a resource for research on the immune response to SARS-CoV-2. The material from the prospective study consisted of cDNA or gDNA derived from T cells, B-cell-depleted T cells, or PBMCs.

Enrolling through a virtual design, the prospective study's participants ranged in age from roughly 18 to 90 years and lived across roughly 24 United States geographic areas. In the prospective study, participants were assigned to cohorts based on the clinical history participants reported in a screening survey and a study questionnaire. In the prospective study, whole blood, serum and a nasopharyngeal or oropharyngeal swab were collected from each participant by mobile phlebotomists. Participants in the prospective study had the option to provide additional blood draws and questionnaires over a 2-month period. Before DNA extraction, blood samples from the prospective study were shipped at room temperature or frozen. TCRbeta CDR3 regions were amplified from genomic DNA using the immunoSEQ Assay, a bias-controlled multiplex PCR. In the authors' own workflow: The number of nucleated cells in each sample was estimated by amplification of reference gene primers within the assay. To quantify the absolute abundance of each unique TCRbeta CDR3 rearrangement, sequence reads were collapsed and filtered. For each sample, productive Simpson clonality was calculated as the square root of Simpson's diversity index across productive rearrangements. Imported from immuneACCESS, the table was reduced by TCRdb to in-frame sequences with V and J called. These copies leave out some clones; in studies compared against another copy, an unresolved V gene accounts for under half, and the cause of the remainder is not known. That table supplies the V and J calls and clone size; D and trimming were determined from the DNA. This sample holds over 200,000 clones; 85% to 90% were observed only once. 3% to 3.5% of the sample lies in the top ten.

What the work shows at the level of the full study, not this receptor alone: The amount of clinical and demographic metadata varied by source and participant and was provided uncurated.

Germline trimming amounts to 5 bases on V and 8 bases on J, with 11 as the count of junction bases outside the gene matches. The CDR1 and CDR2 encoded by the germline V gene are MDHEN and SYDVKM. The CDR3 numbers 14 residues from cysteine through phenylalanine. Only the CDR3 part of the read is kept: 42 bases, read in frame from the first base. The receptor comes from a woman aged 50 to 60 in a cohort exposed to, infected with or recovered from COVID-19 (not recorded which). The sample comprised PBMCs or T cells enriched from blood (not recorded which). Recombination connected TRBV28 to TRBJ1-2; 7 central bases correspond to TRBD1. The CDR3 corresponds to CASSLETGPKGYTF. In nucleotides, the sequence is TGTGCCAGCAGTCTAGAGACAGGGCCGAAAGGCTACACCTTC.